This T cell receptor (beta chain) appears in the sequencing data of a study of T cell changes during pregnancy in multiple sclerosis. CDR1 and CDR2 (germline): MNHEY, SMNVEV (reference sequence). Trimming took off 5 bases at V and 4 bases at J, with 18 bases between the two ends. This CDR3 is built from 15 residues. Measured with immunoSEQ multiplex PCR; TCRdb has only the in-frame clones, and not every one. The data hold tens of thousands of clones, with roughly nine tenths observed a single time. The sequence derives from a female donor with multiple sclerosis, enrolled in a pregnancy study. This sample comprised CD4+ T cells from peripheral blood mononuclear cells, obtained in the first trimester of pregnancy. The chain carries TRBV27 and TRBJ2-7; possible D gene TRBD2, 5 bases. CDR3 residues: CASSPHTSSVYEQYF. The CDR3, as DNA: TGTGCCAGCAGTCCACACACTAGTTCGGTATACGAGCAGTACTTC.